These 7 T cell receptor beta chains originate from one sample sequenced in a study of molecular identifiers for immune sequencing clone quantification. TCRdb redid the calling of the PCR reads with MiXCR, one entry per CDR3 protein. The sample has some 590,000 distinct CDR3 sequences, 25% seen once. Sequences were obtained from naive CD8+ T cells from blood, with Jurkat cell RNA spiked in. Subset specified: FACS-sorted CD8+CD4-CCR7+CD45RA+ naive T cells. These receptors all come from a human donor in good health. Some libraries in this study had Jurkat cell RNA spiked in.

This clonotype was seen repeatedly, ten times or more. The J gene is TRBJ1-1, the V gene TRBV5-6; 10 bases align to TRBD1. The CDR3 totals 14 residues. Per germline, CDR1 SGHDT and CDR2 YYEEEE. J gave up 3 bases and V 4 bases, and 3 bases lay outside the gene matches. The CDR3 bases are TGTGCCAGCAGCCAGGACAGGGGGTACACTGAAGCTTTCTTT. It is translated as CASSQDRGYTEAFF. The full variable domain, with the rest looked up from reference TRBV5-6 and TRBJ1-1, is DAGVTQSPTHLIKTRGQQVTLRCSPKSGHDTVSWYQQALGQGPQFIFQYYEEEERQRGNFPDRFSGHQFPNYSSELNVNALLLGDSALYLCASSQDRGYTEAFFGQGTRLTVV.

J is TRBJ1-5 and V is TRBV20-1, with 8 nucleotides matching TRBD1. Looked up from germline, CDR1 is DFQATT and CDR2 is SNEGSKA (reference sequence). With V trimmed by 2 bases and J by 4 bases, 16 bases remained unmatched. The CDR3 is made up of 18 amino acids. Written as DNA, the CDR3 is TGCAGTGCTAGATCTTACCCGATGCCCAGGGGGCCGAATCAGCCCCAGCATTTT. Amino acid sequence: CSARSYPMPRGPNQPQHF.

This clonotype was detected ten times or more. This chain joins TRBV7-2 and TRBJ2-3; D gene uncertain. CDR1 and CDR2 (germline): SGHTA, FQGNSA. The V end was cut by 5 bases, the J end by 5 bases, with 14 bases between. The CDR3 spans 14 residues. This chain's CDR3 is CASSQIGPGDTQYF. As DNA, the CDR3 is TGTGCCAGCAGCCAGATCGGACCAGGAGATACGCAGTATTTT.

The rearrangement joins TRBV6-6 to TRBJ2-7, with TRBD2 identical over 11 bases. V was clipped by 6 bases and J by 2 bases; unmatched bases: 12. Germline values: CDR1 MNHNY, CDR2 SVGAGI (reference sequence). CDR3 length equals 17 residues. CDR3 nucleotides: TGTGCCAGCAGCTACGGGGAACTAGCGGGGGTGACCTACGAGCAGTACTTC. Amino acids: CASSYGELAGVTYEQYF.

This clonotype was seen only a few times. This rearrangement joins TRBV14 to TRBJ2-7; the match to TRBD1 covers 7 bases. Germline V gene data show CDR1 as SGHDN and CDR2 as FVKESK. V trimming: 4 bases; J trimming: 0 bases; junction bases outside the gene matches: 12. This CDR3 has 17 amino acids. The CDR3 DNA sequence: TGTGCCAGCAGCCCATCGGGTGGGACAGTCAGCTCCTACGAGCAGTACTTC. It yields the protein CASSPSGGTVSSYEQYF.

This clonotype appeared many times. The rearrangement joins TRBV13 to TRBJ2-3; perhaps TRBD2 as D (5 bases). This CDR3 is 17 amino acids long. The V end lost 5 bases, the J end lost 3 bases, and 21 bases lay between the germline ends. Germline values: CDR1 PRHDT, CDR2 FYEKMQ (reference sequence). CDR3 residues: CASSTGSSGLETDTQYF. The CDR3 nucleotides are TGTGCCAGCAGCACGGGTTCGTCGGGATTAGAGACAGATACGCAGTATTTT.

This clonotype was counted only a few times. The chain links TRBV9 to TRBJ2-2, with 12 bases that match TRBD1. V was clipped by 3 bases and J by 7 bases; unmatched bases: 10. There are 17 residues in the CDR3. The germline V gene has CDR1 SGDLS and CDR2 YYNGEE. The DNA of the CDR3 is TGTGCCAGCAGCGAGGGGGACAGGGGGCTTTCTAGCGGGGAGCTGTTTTTT. Its protein product is CASSEGDRGLSSGELFF.